These T cell receptor beta chains were read from a single sample in a study of cytomegalovirus exposure and HLA in healthy donors. Libraries were prepared by immunoSEQ multiplex PCR; TCRdb keeps only in-frame clonotypes and omits some of them. The table lists approximately 120,000 clones, more than 70% of them singletons. The sample comprised PBMCs. The receptor source for this set is a man aged 30-40 years in good health and CMV-seronegative. CDR3s include the opening cysteine and the closing phenylalanine or tryptophan. Each record gives: J gene, D gene, clone size, V gene, CDR3 protein, CDR3 DNA. The D gene is left open where the match is weak. Clone size appears in some rows only: once, few, many, or a class for an expanded clone.

TRBJ1-6,-,-,TRBV6-6,CASSYSLPRADSPLHF,TGTGCCAGCAGTTACTCACTGCCGCGTGCGGATTCACCCCTCCACTTT
TRBJ1-1,-,once,TRBV11-3,CASSLDRGEAFF,TGTGCCAGCAGCTTAGATCGGGGTGAAGCTTTCTTT
TRBJ1-3,-,-,TRBV2,CASSDRGAGNTIYF,TGTGCCAGCAGTGACCGGGGGGCTGGAAACACCATATATTTT
TRBJ2-7,TRBD1,-,TRBV6-1,CASGTGDYEQYF,TGTGCCAGCGGGACAGGGGACTACGAGCAGTACTTC
TRBJ2-2,TRBD1,-,TRBV9,CASRRRQGADTGELFF,TGTGCCAGCAGACGTCGACAGGGGGCGGACACCGGGGAGCTGTTTTTT
TRBJ2-7,TRBD1,-,TRBV28,CASEGTDAYEQYF,TGTGCCAGCGAGGGGACAGACGCCTACGAGCAGTACTTC
TRBJ2-3,-,once,TRBV5-1,CASAPGTPATDTQYF,TGCGCCAGCGCCCCCGGGACTCCGGCCACAGATACGCAGTATTTT
TRBJ1-2,-,-,TRBV27,CASSLTGVYGYTF,TGTGCCAGCAGTTTAACAGGAGTTTATGGCTACACCTTC
TRBJ1-5,-,-,TRBV19,CASSRGGQPQHF,TGTGCCAGTAGTAGGGGGGGCCAGCCCCAGCATTTT
TRBJ2-1,-,-,TRBV11-3,CASSLSGPLSSYNEQFF,TGTGCCAGCAGCTTATCTGGTCCCCTAAGCTCCTACAATGAGCAGTTCTTC
TRBJ2-7,TRBD1,few,TRBV11-2,CASSFLGTVFSYEQYF,TGTGCCAGCAGCTTCCTCGGGACAGTCTTTTCCTACGAGCAGTACTTC
TRBJ2-7,-,few,TRBV19,CASSPLDQGIYEQYF,TGTGCCAGTAGCCCATTGGATCAGGGGATCTACGAGCAGTACTTC
TRBJ2-1,-,few,TRBV11-2,CASSLLQGQYNEQFF,TGTGCCAGCAGCTTACTTCAGGGGCAATACAATGAGCAGTTCTTC
TRBJ2-7,TRBD2,-,TRBV11-2,CASSHTSGWKYEQYF,TGTGCCAGCAGCCACACTAGCGGGTGGAAGTACGAGCAGTACTTC
TRBJ1-6,-,-,TRBV6-5,CASGLTSPLHF,TGTGCCAGCGGGCTTACTTCACCCCTCCACTTT
TRBJ2-7,TRBD1,-,TRBV28,CASSSTGLGEQYF,TGTGCCAGCAGTTCGACAGGGCTCGGCGAGCAGTACTTC
TRBJ2-7,TRBD1,few,TRBV7-9,CASSIGTAYEQYF,TGTGCCAGCAGCATCGGGACAGCATACGAGCAGTACTTC
TRBJ2-5,TRBD2,-,TRBV18,CASSQLAGGPQETQYF,TGTGCCAGCTCACAACTAGCGGGGGGCCCACAAGAGACCCAGTACTTC
TRBJ1-6,-,-,TRBV16,CASSPSNSPLHF,TGTGCCAGCAGCCCTTCTAATTCACCCCTCCACTTT
TRBJ2-5,TRBD1,-,TRBV15,CATRGTGQETQYF,TGTGCCACCAGGGGGACAGGCCAAGAGACCCAGTACTTC
TRBJ2-7,TRBD2,-,TRBV4-2,CASSQTSGGPSYEQYF,TGTGCCAGCAGCCAAACTAGCGGGGGGCCCTCCTACGAGCAGTACTTC
TRBJ1-2,-,-,TRBV18,CASSPPGGEGYTF,TGTGCCAGCTCACCACCGGGAGGGGAAGGCTACACCTTC
TRBJ1-1,TRBD1,-,TRBV2,CASSRTGGWTEAFF,TGTGCCAGCAGCCGGACAGGGGGGTGGACTGAAGCTTTCTTT
TRBJ1-1,-,-,TRBV5-1,CASGDGGGVSEAFF,TGCGCCAGCGGGGACGGGGGTGGGGTCTCTGAAGCTTTCTTT
TRBJ2-5,-,-,TRBV19,CASSIPGGETQYF,TGTGCCAGTAGTATTCCCGGGGGAGAGACCCAGTACTTC
TRBJ2-6,-,-,TRBV5-1,CASSLGHNSGANVLTF,TGCGCCAGCAGCTTGGGACATAACTCTGGGGCCAACGTCCTGACTTTC
TRBJ2-3,-,-,TRBV27,CASRGLGSDTDTQYF,TGTGCCAGCAGGGGGCTTGGGTCCGACACAGATACGCAGTATTTT
TRBJ2-2,-,-,TRBV19,CASSWKAQAGDTGELFF,TGTGCCAGTAGTTGGAAGGCGCAGGCAGGGGACACCGGGGAGCTGTTTTTT
TRBJ2-2,-,-,TRBV7-7,CAPLVGANTGELFF,TGTGCCCCCTTGGTCGGGGCGAACACCGGGGAGCTGTTTTTT
TRBJ1-4,-,-,TRBV29-1,CSGYRVGEKLFF,TGCAGCGGATACAGGGTGGGGGAAAAACTGTTTTTT
TRBJ1-1,TRBD1,-,TRBV2,CASSPDRDRVKAFF,TGTGCTTCCTCCCCGGACAGGGATCGTGTTAAAGCTTTCTTT
TRBJ1-1,-,-,TRBV5-1,CASSHMGAAVNTEAFF,TGCGCCAGCAGCCACATGGGGGCGGCGGTGAACACTGAAGCTTTCTTT
TRBJ2-7,-,few,TRBV7-8,CASSYRDTPYEQYF,TGTGCCAGCAGCTACCGGGACACACCCTACGAGCAGTACTTC
TRBJ2-7,-,-,TRBV27,CASSRLGSEQYF,TGTGCCAGCAGTCGGCTCGGGTCCGAGCAGTACTTC
TRBJ2-2,-,-,TRBV27,CASSSLYPTPRVHTGELFF,TGTGCCAGCAGTTCCCTATATCCGACCCCGCGGGTCCACACCGGGGAGCTGTTTTTT
TRBJ2-1,TRBD2,-,TRBV2,CASSVTQRGHSYNEQFF,TGTGCCAGCAGTGTAACCCAGCGGGGGCACTCCTACAATGAGCAGTTCTTC
TRBJ2-7,TRBD1,once,TRBV4-1,CASSQEPGQGYEQYF,TGCGCCAGCAGCCAAGAACCGGGACAGGGATACGAGCAGTACTTC
TRBJ2-5,-,-,TRBV27,CASSLSGTGGQETQYF,TGTGCCAGCAGTTTATCCGGGACTGGCGGCCAAGAGACCCAGTACTTC
TRBJ2-6,TRBD1,-,TRBV2,CAIGQAAGANVLTF,TGTGCCATCGGACAGGCCGCTGGGGCCAACGTCCTGACTTTC
TRBJ2-7,-,-,TRBV5-4,CASSLLDKSYEQYF,TGTGCCAGCAGCTTGTTGGACAAGTCCTACGAGCAGTACTTC
TRBJ2-1,TRBD2,-,TRBV7-9,CASSLSGGLYEQFF,TGTGCCAGCAGCCTAAGCGGGGGGCTCTATGAGCAGTTCTTC
TRBJ2-7,TRBD2,-,TRBV6-5,CASSFGGGTYEQYF,TGTGCCAGCAGTTTCGGCGGGGGTACCTACGAGCAGTACTTC
TRBJ1-6,TRBD1,once,TRBV4-2,CASSQETGGGYNSPLHF,TGTGCCAGCAGCCAAGAGACAGGGGGCGGCTATAATTCACCCCTCCACTTT
TRBJ2-3,-,-,TRBV28,CASSSLLGGTDTQYF,TGTGCCAGCAGTTCATTGCTCGGGGGCACAGATACGCAGTATTTT
TRBJ2-7,TRBD1,-,TRBV4-3,CASSQSRGLGYEQYF,TGCGCCAGCAGCCAATCGAGGGGGCTAGGGTACGAGCAGTACTTC
TRBJ1-6,-,-,TRBV5-1,CASSLGRVSSPLHF,TGCGCCAGCAGCTTGGGCAGGGTGAGTTCACCCCTCCACTTT
TRBJ2-2,TRBD2,-,TRBV6-5,CASVAGGNTGELFF,TGTGCCAGCGTGGCGGGGGGTAACACCGGGGAGCTGTTTTTT
TRBJ2-7,TRBD2,-,TRBV4-2,CASSQRAGGYEQYF,TGTGCCAGCAGCCAACGGGCCGGGGGGTACGAGCAGTACTTC
TRBJ2-2,TRBD1,-,TRBV7-2,CASSSRDRVALGELFF,TGTGCCAGCAGCTCCCGGGACAGGGTAGCGTTGGGAGAGCTGTTTTTT
TRBJ2-3,TRBD2,-,TRBV4-1,CASSQGRAGVATQYF,TGCGCCAGCAGCCAAGGGAGAGCGGGGGTCGCTACGCAGTATTTT
TRBJ2-1,-,-,TRBV7-3,CASSLVRGNEQFF,TGTGCCAGCAGCTTAGTTAGGGGGAATGAGCAGTTCTTC
TRBJ1-3,TRBD1,-,TRBV5-1,CASSDTGGLGNTIYF,TGCGCCAGCAGCGATACAGGGGGACTTGGAAACACCATATATTTT
TRBJ1-1,-,few,TRBV28,CASSLLGEAPEAFF,TGTGCCAGCAGTTTGTTAGGGGAGGCCCCTGAAGCTTTCTTT
TRBJ2-7,TRBD2,-,TRBV9,CAHTPGLASCPDMENSYEQYF,TGTGCGCATACCCCGGGACTAGCCTCATGTCCCGACATGGAAAACTCCTACGAGCAGTACTTC
TRBJ2-1,TRBD2,few,TRBV7-2,CASSWTSRSEQFF,TGTGCCAGCAGCTGGACTAGTCGGAGTGAGCAGTTCTTC
TRBJ2-2,-,many,TRBV21-1,CASSKERGSGGWELFF,TGTGCCAGCAGCAAAGAGCGTGGTAGCGGGGGCTGGGAGCTGTTTTTT
TRBJ2-5,-,-,TRBV5-6,CASSWERAEETQYF,TGTGCCAGCAGCTGGGAGCGGGCGGAAGAGACCCAGTACTTC
TRBJ2-1,TRBD2,-,TRBV7-3,CASSLATSGGAYPGNEQFF,TGTGCCAGCAGCCTTGCGACTAGCGGGGGGGCGTATCCTGGCAATGAGCAGTTCTTC
TRBJ1-2,-,-,TRBV27,CASRPLDTPYGYTF,TGTGCCAGCAGACCCCTGGACACTCCCTATGGCTACACCTTC